This entry lists 14 T cell receptor beta chains sequenced from one sample in a study of CD8+CD57+ T cells in acquired aplastic anemia. CDR3 and TCR beta VDJ profiling relied on genomic DNA as the template. A single record per CDR3 protein comes from TCRdb applying MiXCR to the reads. Of some 410,000 distinct CDR3 sequences in the sample, 65% to 80% were seen once. Sequencing was performed on sorted CD4+, CD8+, or CD8+CD57+ T cells (not recorded which) from PBMCs. These TCRs come from a human donor in good health, serving as a control.

The chain is built from TRBV24-1 and TRBJ2-7; 9 nucleotides align to TRBD1. The CDR3 extends over 14 amino acids. J gave up 3 bases and V 6 bases, and 5 bases lay outside the gene matches. Germline lookup yields CDR1 KGHDR and CDR2 SFDVKD. The DNA for the CDR3 is TGTGCCACCAGTCGAGGGGGACAGGGCTACGAGCAGTACTTC. Its translation: CATSRGGQGYEQYF.

Comment on this clonotype: An end of the junction does not agree with germline; a read error may underlie this. The chain joins TRBV29-1 to TRBJ1-2; D gene uncertain. CDR3 size: 14 residues. Germline-derived CDR1 and CDR2 are SQVTM and ANQGSEA. DNA for the CDR3: TGCAGCGTTAAAGTTACGTATACTAACTATGGCTGCACCTTC. This sequence encodes CSVKVTYTNYGCTF.

The chain recombines TRBV2 with TRBJ1-4, with D unclear. Trimming shortened V by 4 bases and J by 8 bases, and 11 bases separated the two germline ends. This CDR3 is built from 13 residues. Germline CDR1 SNHLY, CDR2 FYNNEI. CDR3 region: CASSGGRREKLFF. The CDR3 DNA follows: TGTGCCAGCAGTGGCGGGAGACGGGAAAAACTGTTTTTT.

This clonotype was counted only a few times. The genes are TRBV29-1 and TRBJ1-4; the D is unclear. Germline V gene lookup returns CDR1 SQVTM and CDR2 ANQGSEA. The CDR3 loop spans 11 amino acids. V was pared by 2 bases and J by 8 bases, with 6 bases between. The CDR3 reads CSVERAEKLFF. CDR3 sequence (DNA): TGCAGCGTTGAAAGGGCAGAAAAACTGTTTTTT.

The chain joins TRBV7-3 to TRBJ2-7; D is possibly TRBD2 (6 bases). With 2 bases removed from V and 10 bases from J, the gap between germline ends came to 24 bases. Looked up from germline, CDR1 is SGHTA and CDR2 is FQGTGA. The CDR3 runs 16 residues. In nucleotides, the CDR3 is TGTGCCAGCAGCTTAGAGGGGAGGAGGTACGCAGGATTTCAGTACTTC. The encoded protein is CASSLEGRRYAGFQYF. Based on the CDR3 plus reference TRBV7-3 and TRBJ2-7, the full variable domain is GAGVSQTPSNKVTEKGKYVELRCDPISGHTALYWYRQSLGQGPEFLIYFQGTGAADDSGLPNDRFFAVRPEGSVSTLKIQRTERGDSAVYLCASSLEGRRYAGFQYFGPGTRLTVT.

The rearrangement joins TRBV20-1 to TRBJ1-3; 8 bases fit TRBD1. The CDR3 loop spans 15 amino acids. Per germline, CDR1 DFQATT and CDR2 SNEGSKA (reference sequence). Trimming removed 5 bases from V and 3 bases from J; junction bases left unmatched: 9. CDR3 loop: CSARDRLCGGNTIYF. The CDR3 nucleotides are TGCAGTGCTCGGGACAGGCTGTGCGGTGGAAACACCATATATTTT.

This clonotype turned up a few times. This rearrangement joins TRBV15 to TRBJ1-2, with TRBD1 matching 7 bases. The CDR3 is 16 amino acids. Germline V gives CDR1 LNHNV, CDR2 YYDKDF (reference sequence). After removal of 0 bases from V and 8 bases from J, the junction contained 12 bases not matched to a gene. The CDR3 region is CATSRDSRQGAGGYTF. The CDR3 bases are TGTGCCACCAGCAGAGACTCCCGACAGGGTGCGGGGGGCTACACCTTC.

The rearrangement links TRBV11-2 to TRBJ1-2; 7 nucleotides match TRBD1. The CDR3 sequence is 12 residues long. The V gene end was trimmed by 5 bases and the J gene end by 8 bases; junction bases not matched to a gene: 5. CDR1 SGHAT and CDR2 FQNNGV come from the germline V gene. The CDR3 protein is CASSPGQSGYTF. CDR3 coding DNA: TGTGCCAGCAGCCCGGGACAGAGCGGCTACACCTTC.

On this clonotype itself: A much more abundant neighbour one base away suggests this may be a read error. The chain joins TRBV6-1 to TRBJ1-2; D remains unclear. Germline V gene lookup returns CDR1 MNHNS and CDR2 SASEGT. The V and J ends lost 6 bases and 7 bases respectively, with 18 bases between them. The CDR3 extends over 14 amino acids. The CDR3 loop reads CASSRIAEAGGYTF. The CDR3 bases are TGTGCCAGCAGCCGGATCGCAGAGGCGGGTGGCTACACCTTC.

This clonotype was detected many times. The rearrangement joins TRBV7-2 to TRBJ2-2; 7 nucleotides match TRBD2. From germline, CDR1 is SGHTA and CDR2 FQGNSA. J lost 2 bases, V lost 5 bases, and 8 bases had no gene match. CDR3 size: 16 residues. CDR3 bases: TGTGCCAGCAGCCTTCGAGAGGGACTAAACACCGGGGAGCTGTTTTTT. Its translation: CASSLREGLNTGELFF.

The chain links TRBV20-1 to TRBJ1-1; D perhaps matches TRBD1 (5 bases). The CDR3 runs 12 residues. The V end lost 4 bases, the J end lost 12 bases, and 18 bases lay between the germline ends. Per the germline V gene, CDR1 is DFQATT and CDR2 is SNEGSKA (reference sequence). CDR3 nucleotides: TGCAGTGCTAAGGGACCGACTATAGAGCCTTTCTTT. Protein sequence: CSAKGPTIEPFF.

This clonotype was observed once. V gene TRBV20-1 combines with J gene TRBJ2-5; tentative D call: TRBD2 (5 bases). Trimming cost V 6 bases and J 4 bases, with 24 bases left between them. This CDR3 has 16 amino acids. CDR1 and CDR2 (germline): DFQATT, SNEGSKA (reference sequence). The CDR3 sequence is CSANSADHPFGETQYF. In DNA, the CDR3 is TGCAGTGCAAATTCAGCGGACCACCCCTTTGGAGAGACCCAGTACTTC.

A word on this clonotype: One end of the junction does not line up with germline, which may come from a read error. This chain links TRBV5-1 with TRBJ1-4, with a tentative D call TRBD1 (6 bases). CDR1 and CDR2 (germline): SGHRS, YFSETQ. The CDR3 has 13 amino acids. The CDR3 sequence is CASSMDSSEKLFF. The CDR3 DNA is TGCGCCAGCAGCATGGACAGTAGTGAAAAGCTGTTTTTT.

As regards this clonotype: Because it lacks the conserved phenylalanine or tryptophan at the end, this CDR3 is likely a read error. The gene calls are TRBV7-4 and TRBJ1-2; D not certain. The CDR3 runs 13 residues. In germline, CDR1 is SGHVT, CDR2 SQSDAQ. This CDR3 reads CASSESGDNGYTD. In nucleotides, the CDR3 is TGTGCCAGCAGCGAGAGTGGAGACAATGGGTACACCGAC.